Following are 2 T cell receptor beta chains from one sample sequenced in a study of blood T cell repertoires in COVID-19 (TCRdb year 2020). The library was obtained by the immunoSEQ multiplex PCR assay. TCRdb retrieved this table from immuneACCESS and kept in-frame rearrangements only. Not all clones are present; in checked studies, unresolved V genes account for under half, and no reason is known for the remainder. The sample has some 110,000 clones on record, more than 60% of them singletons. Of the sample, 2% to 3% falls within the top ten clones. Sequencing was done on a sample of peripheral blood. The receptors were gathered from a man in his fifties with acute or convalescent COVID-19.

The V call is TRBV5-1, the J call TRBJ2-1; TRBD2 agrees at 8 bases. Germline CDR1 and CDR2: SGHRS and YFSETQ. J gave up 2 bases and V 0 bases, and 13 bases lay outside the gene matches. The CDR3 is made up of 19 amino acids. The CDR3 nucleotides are TGCGCCAGCAGCTTGGCCCCCCCGGGTGGCGGGGGGACCTACAATGAGCAGTTCTTC. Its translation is CASSLAPPGGGGTYNEQFF.

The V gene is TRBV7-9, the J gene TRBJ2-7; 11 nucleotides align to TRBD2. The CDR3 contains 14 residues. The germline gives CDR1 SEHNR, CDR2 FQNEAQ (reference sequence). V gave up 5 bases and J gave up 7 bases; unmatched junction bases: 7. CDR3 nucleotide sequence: TGTGCCAGCAGCCCGACTAGCGGGGTAGATGAGCAGTACTTC. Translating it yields CASSPTSGVDEQYF.